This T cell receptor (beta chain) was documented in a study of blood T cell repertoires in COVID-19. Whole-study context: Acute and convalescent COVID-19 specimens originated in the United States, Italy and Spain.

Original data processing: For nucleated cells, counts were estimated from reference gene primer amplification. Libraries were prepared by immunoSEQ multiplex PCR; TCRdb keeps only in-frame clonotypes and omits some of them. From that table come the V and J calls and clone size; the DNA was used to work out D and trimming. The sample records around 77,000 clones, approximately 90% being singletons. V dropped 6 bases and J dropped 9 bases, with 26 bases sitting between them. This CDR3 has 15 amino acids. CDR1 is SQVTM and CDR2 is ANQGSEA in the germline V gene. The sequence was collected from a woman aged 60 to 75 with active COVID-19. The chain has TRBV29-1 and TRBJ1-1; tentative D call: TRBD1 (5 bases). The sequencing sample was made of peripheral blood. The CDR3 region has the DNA TGCAGCGTCGCCGGGCAGGGCGCCATGGGCTTTCAAGCTTTCTTT. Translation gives CSVAGQGAMGFQAFF. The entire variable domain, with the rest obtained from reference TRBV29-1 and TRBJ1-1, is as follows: SAVISQKPSRDICQRGTSLTIQCQVDSQVTMMFWYRQQPGQSLTLIATANQGSEATYESGFVIDKFPISRPNLTFSTLTVSNMSPEDSSIYLCSVAGQGAMGFQAFFGQGTRLTVV.